A selection of T cell receptor beta chains follows, all from one sample in a study of blood T cells in healthy people across ages. TCRdb called the 5' RACE reads again in MiXCR, with one record for every CDR3 protein. This repertoire shows some 800,000 distinct CDR3 sequences, around 25% found once; its top ten account for under 4.5%. These same records also appear under a second study, on T cells of mothers and their children.

Material for sequencing was blood. These receptors all stem from a boy between 10 and 17 years old in good health. Each CDR3 is given with its conserved first and last residue. A row's size may be missing; if present it is once, few, many or a size class.

J,V,size,CDR3
TRBJ2-1,TRBV6-1,few,CASSRLEQRVYNEQFF
TRBJ1-2,TRBV2,few,CASISYLEYGYTF
TRBJ2-3,TRBV9,few,CASSEPPLGAKYGTQYF
.,TRBV6-2/TRBV6-3,few,CASSYESENPYEQYF
.,TRBV3-1,few,CASSQDLSAEQYF
TRBJ2-1,TRBV7-9,.,CASSPPNRQPTYNEQFF
TRBJ2-1,TRBV7-3,few,CASSLRQVADNEQFF
TRBJ2-7,TRBV6-2/TRBV6-3,few,CASSYSRLIYEQYF
TRBJ2-5,TRBV12-3/TRBV12-4,.,CASSPRERETQYF
TRBJ2-3,TRBV18,.,CASSPNGQTATSGSTDTQYF
TRBJ2-1,TRBV29-1,.,CSVEVLAGYNEQFF
TRBJ2-5,TRBV5-1,few,CASSPLGPPEETQYF
TRBJ2-5,TRBV27,.,CASSSQGTGGVWETQYF
.,TRBV25-1,.,CASGITAGARETQYF